The 10 T cell receptor beta chains reported below all come from one sample, sequenced in a study of response to subunit inactivated influenza vaccine. TCRdb independently ran MiXCR on the RT-PCR reads; one entry per CDR3 protein. The sample yields some 850,000 distinct CDR3 sequences, approximately 18% seen once. This specimen consisted of PBMCs from blood, obtained more than 4 days after vaccination. Receptors originate from a middle-aged man who received an inactivated influenza vaccine.

The CDR3 is CASSPPGSGGYEQYF. CDR3 DNA: TGTGCCAGCAGCCCCCCTGGATCCGGGGGTTACGAGCAGTACTTC. This sequence joins TRBV7-9 and TRBJ2-7; D might be TRBD2 (6 bases). The CDR3 contains 15 residues. V lost 5 bases and J 4 bases, leaving 18 bases between the germline ends. The germline CDR1 and CDR2 sequences are SEHNR and FQNEAQ (reference sequence).

This rearrangement joins TRBV20-1 to TRBJ2-6; the match to TRBD1 covers 9 bases. The germline gives CDR1 DFQATT, CDR2 SNEGSKA (reference sequence). The CDR3 has 15 amino acids. The trim removed 8 bases at V and 4 bases at J, leaving 9 bases unmatched. CDR3 loop: CSPTGGALGANVLTF. Written as DNA, the CDR3 is TGCAGTCCCACAGGGGGCGCGCTCGGGGCCAACGTCCTGACTTTC.

This clonotype was detected ten times or more. The J gene is TRBJ1-6, the V gene TRBV12-3 or TRBV12-4; 8 bases are shared with TRBD1. The CDR3 spans 15 residues. The trim removed 5 bases at V and 7 bases at J, leaving 7 bases unmatched. CDR3 residues: CASSTSRQGNSPLHF. The CDR3 DNA reads TGTGCCAGCAGTACAAGCAGACAGGGGAATTCACCCCTCCACTTT.

The chain is built from TRBV24-1 and TRBJ2-1; the match to TRBD1 covers 9 bases. This CDR3 comprises 15 residues. Germline CDR1 is KGHDR and CDR2 is SFDVKD. Losses at the gene ends were 4 bases for V and 8 bases for J; bases not matched to a gene: 8. The CDR3 bases are TGTGCCACCAGTGAGGGGACAGGGCGGATCGATGAGCAGTTCTTC. Translating gives CATSEGTGRIDEQFF.

This clonotype was observed a few times. The CDR3 loop is CASSLEWGGSYEQYF. The CDR3 nucleotides are TGTGCCAGCAGCTTAGAGTGGGGGGGCTCCTACGAGCAGTACTTC. The J gene is TRBJ2-7, the V gene TRBV7-2; 7 positions match TRBD2. The length of the CDR3 is 15 residues. Germline V gene sequence: CDR1 SGHTA, CDR2 FQGNSA. V lost 1 base, J lost 0 bases, and 3 bases stayed unmatched.

CDR3 protein: CASKDGLATNEKLFF. The CDR3 nucleotides read TGCGCCAGCAAGGACGGCCTTGCAACTAATGAAAAACTGTTTTTT. This chain joins TRBV5-1 and TRBJ1-4; D gene uncertain. V was trimmed by 6 bases and J by 0 bases, leaving 12 bases between them. The length of the CDR3 is 15 residues. The germline V gene encodes CDR1 SGHRS and CDR2 YFSETQ.

This chain joins TRBV7-9 and TRBJ1-3; D not certain. Germline-derived CDR1 and CDR2 are SEHNR and FQNEAQ (reference sequence). Trimming cost V 5 bases and J 9 bases, with 8 bases left between them. CDR3 length equals 11 residues. The CDR3 loop reads CASSPPPTIYF. CDR3 bases: TGTGCCAGCAGCCCCCCACCCACCATATATTTT.

This clonotype occurred a few times. The V gene is TRBV10-3, the J gene TRBJ2-7, with TRBD2 matching 7 bases. Germline CDR1 reads ENHRY; CDR2 reads SYGVKD. This CDR3 has 14 residues. After removal of 4 bases from V and 2 bases from J, the junction contained 5 bases not matched to a gene. CDR3 DNA sequence: TGTGCCATCAGTGTACTAGCGAACACCTACGAGCAGTACTTC. Its translation is CAISVLANTYEQYF.

This clonotype was detected many times. The V call is TRBV12-3 or TRBV12-4, the J call TRBJ2-1; TRBD2 matches 10 bases. Losses at the gene ends were 6 bases for V and 7 bases for J; bases not matched to a gene: 6. This CDR3 contains 14 residues. Written as DNA, the CDR3 is TGTGCCAGCAGCCCCGGACTAGCGGTGAATGAGCAGTTCTTC. This translates into CASSPGLAVNEQFF.

This clonotype was counted ten times or more. The rearrangement uses TRBV29-1 and TRBJ2-5; the D gene is possibly TRBD1 (5 bases). Germline values: CDR1 SQVTM, CDR2 ANQGSEA. The CDR3 has 12 amino acids. V shed 4 bases and J shed 5 bases, with 11 bases lying between them. CDR3 bases: TGCAGCGTTGCTGCGACAGTTGAGACCCAGTACTTC. Translating gives CSVAATVETQYF. Full variable domain (missing parts from reference TRBV29-1 and TRBJ2-5): SAVISQKPSRDICQRGTSLTIQCQVDSQVTMMFWYRQQPGQSLTLIATANQGSEATYESGFVIDKFPISRPNLTFSTLTVSNMSPEDSSIYLCSVAATVETQYFGPGTRLLVL.